The clone carrying this T cell receptor beta chain was recorded only once. Its antigen remains unknown. Naive CD8 cells comprised CD45RO-negative, CCR7-positively selected cells, excluding terminally differentiated effector memory CD45RA+ cells. The authors loaded approximately 220 ng DNA, roughly 27,000 T cell genomes, into sorted-subset replicate PCRs. Clones were sequenced by immunoSEQ multiplex PCR, and TCRdb holds only the in-frame ones, with some missing. This table has around 2,100,000 clones, 85% to 95% appearing once. The data were taken from a study of shared clonotypes between healthy human individuals. Study-level background: For every donor, three CD4 naive, three CD4 memory, two CD8 naive and one CD8 memory plates were used.

Regarding the study as a whole: Sharing of clonotypes among donors was expected to vary with sequencing depth.

Germline V gene lookup returns CDR1 LNHNV and CDR2 YYDKDF (reference sequence). With 3 bases removed from V and 6 bases from J, the gap between germline ends came to 18 bases. The CDR3 length is 15 residues. Sequencing used naive CD8+ T cells sorted from blood. V usage is TRBV15 and J usage is TRBJ2-7; D is possibly TRBD2 (5 bases). The source of this sequence is a man younger than 35 in good health. The CDR3 nucleotides are TGTGCCACCAGCAGGGGAAGAGTGGCCGGAGGCGAGCAGTACTTC. It codes for CATSRGRVAGGEQYF.